Sequencing of this T cell receptor beta chain was carried out in a study of T-cell memory formation after mild COVID-19. Overall study context: The TCR clusters were mostly specific to one donor.

Study-level results: Researchers could not confirm that second-wave clones peaking on day 37 targeted SARS-CoV-2. That cross-reactive memory joined was suggested by some responding clones appearing in pre-infection memory.

Using constant-segment primers, 5'RACE produced TCR alpha and TCR beta cDNA libraries carrying sample barcodes and UMIs. From the 5' RACE reads, TCRdb called clonotypes with MiXCR, one entry per CDR3 protein. The sample comprises around 340,000 distinct CDR3 sequences, around 21% of which are singletons, and 9.5% to 15% rests with the top ten. CDR1 is MDHEN, CDR2 SYDVKM, per germline. The CDR3 is made up of 15 amino acids. V dropped 1 base and J dropped 4 bases, with 11 bases sitting between them. This clonotype has just a few counts. Its specificity is unknown. The V gene is TRBV28, the J gene TRBJ1-5, with D perhaps TRBD1 (6 bases). The sequence was obtained from an adult woman who had mild COVID-19 (a few samples of this study predate the infection). Cell type and time point are not known. The sequencing sample was made of PBMCs or a T cell subset sorted from them (not recorded which). This CDR3 reads CASSLSDRSNQPQHF. CDR3 nucleotide sequence: TGTGCCAGCAGTTTATCAGACAGGTCTAATCAGCCCCAGCATTTT.